Each of the 15 T cell receptor beta chains below was sequenced from the same sample in a study of T cells in localized non-small cell lung cancer. Produced via immunoSEQ multiplex PCR; TCRdb's table is partial and in-frame only. The sample carries approximately 80,000 clones, approximately 80% recorded once. The starting material was peripheral blood, obtained before any cancer treatment. Receptor source: a female donor older than 55 with stage I lung adenocarcinoma.

The chain carries TRBV28 and TRBJ1-5; TRBD1 might be the D (5 bases). Trimming removed 4 bases from V and 6 bases from J, with 16 bases in between. Germline V gives CDR1 MDHEN, CDR2 SYDVKM. The CDR3 contains 15 residues. The CDR3 nucleotides are TGTGCCAGCAGTTCCCGAGACGGAGGGGCTCAGCCCCAGCATTTT. As protein: CASSSRDGGAQPQHF.

The CDR3 here is CASSFIPGQGTNEQFF. The CDR3 region has the DNA TGTGCCAGCAGTTTCATCCCGGGACAGGGTACAAATGAGCAGTTCTTC. The chain is built from TRBV27 and TRBJ2-1; 9 bases agree with TRBD1. Germline CDR1 MNHEY, CDR2 SMNVEV (reference sequence). The ends lost 3 bases at V and 7 bases at J; junction bases unmatched: 10. The CDR3 loop spans 16 amino acids.

This rearrangement joins TRBV5-1 to TRBJ2-3; D might be TRBD2 (5 bases). Looked up from germline, CDR1 is SGHRS and CDR2 is YFSETQ. The CDR3 length is 13 residues. V lost 4 bases and J 6 bases, leaving 12 bases between the germline ends. The CDR3 sequence is CASSKPGGDTQYF. The CDR3 DNA is TGCGCCAGCAGCAAACCAGGCGGGGATACGCAGTATTTT.

The genes are TRBV6-5 and TRBJ2-1; tentative D call: TRBD2 (6 bases). The germline V and J ends were trimmed by 0 bases and 5 bases, with 8 bases remaining between them. Germline V gene data show CDR1 as MNHEY and CDR2 as SVGAGI. CDR3 size: 14 residues. CDR3 in amino acids: CASSYSWGDNEQFF. The CDR3 DNA follows: TGTGCCAGCAGTTACTCCTGGGGGGACAATGAGCAGTTCTTC.

V usage is TRBV6-1 and J usage is TRBJ1-2; weak D call: TRBD1 (5 bases). Germline V lookup: CDR1 MNHNS, CDR2 SASEGT. The CDR3 spans 14 residues. The V gene lost 1 base and the J gene lost 8 bases, with 14 bases spanning the gap. The CDR3 nucleotides are TGTGCCAGCAGTGAAGGGGGCGGCATTAGAGGCTACACCTTC. Translated: CASSEGGGIRGYTF.

This clone was picked up a small number of times. The chain carries TRBV11-2 and TRBJ2-7; 14 positions match TRBD2. Unmatched junction bases numbered 5, after V lost 4 bases and J lost 6 bases. The CDR3 spans 15 residues. Germline-derived CDR1 and CDR2 are SGHAT and FQNNGV. CDR3 coding DNA: TGTGCCAGCAGCTGGGGACTAGCGGGAGCGATCGAGCAGTACTTC. Its protein is CASSWGLAGAIEQYF.

This clone was seen a single time. This rearrangement joins TRBV7-2 to TRBJ2-7; D is unclear. The V gene's germline CDR1 is SGHTA and CDR2 FQGNSA. The V gene lost 5 bases and the J gene lost 2 bases, with 16 bases spanning the gap. The CDR3 consists of 15 residues. The CDR3 here is CASSPTRPGPYEQYF. For the CDR3, the DNA is TGTGCCAGCAGCCCAACCCGCCCCGGCCCCTACGAGCAGTACTTC.

This chain connects TRBV11-2 to TRBJ2-5; D remains ambiguous. The length of the CDR3 is 14 residues. Deletions cut 1 base from V and 0 bases from J, with 6 bases between. Germline V gene lookup returns CDR1 SGHAT and CDR2 FQNNGV. CDR3 loop: CASSLGSYQETQYF. Here the CDR3 DNA reads TGTGCCAGCAGCTTAGGGTCGTACCAAGAGACCCAGTACTTC.

The chain uses TRBV10-3 and TRBJ2-6, with D possibly being TRBD1 (6 bases). V lost 1 base to trimming and J lost 2 bases, with 12 bases between them. The CDR3 runs to 17 residues. Germline CDR1 is ENHRY and CDR2 is SYGVKD. This chain's CDR3 is CAISEWEGGTGANVLTF. The DNA for the CDR3 is TGTGCCATCAGTGAGTGGGAAGGGGGTACTGGGGCCAACGTCCTGACTTTC.

This chain links TRBV4-3 with TRBJ2-1; tentatively, D is TRBD1 or TRBD2 (6 bases each). The CDR3 totals 15 residues. In germline, CDR1 is LGHNA, CDR2 YSLEER. Trimming left V 0 bases short and J 6 bases short, with 12 bases between. CDR3 nucleotides: TGCGCCAGCAGCCAAGATACGGGGGCCGGCAATGAGCAGTTCTTC. It specifies CASSQDTGAGNEQFF.

The chain joins TRBV2 to TRBJ1-1; a possible D gene is TRBD1 (5 bases). Trimming took 5 bases from V and 1 from J, leaving 11 bases between them. In germline, CDR1 is SNHLY, CDR2 FYNNEI. The CDR3 runs 14 residues. For the CDR3, the DNA is TGTGCCAGCAGTCTACGGGACGGGAACACTGAAGCTTTCTTT. Translation: CASSLRDGNTEAFF.

V gene TRBV28 combines with J gene TRBJ2-1, with D hard to call. This CDR3 has 13 residues. Germline-derived CDR1 and CDR2 are MDHEN and SYDVKM. V shed 6 bases and J shed 6 bases, with 12 bases lying between them. CDR3 DNA: TGTGCCAGCAGCCGATCGAGTGGCAATGAGCAGTTCTTC. Encoded protein: CASSRSSGNEQFF. Together with reference TRBV28 and TRBJ2-1, the CDR3 gives the full variable domain: DVKVTQSSRYLVKRTGEKVFLECVQDMDHENMFWYRQDPGLGLRLIYFSYDVKMKEKGDIPEGYSVSREKKERFSLILESASTNQTSMYLCASSRSSGNEQFFGPGTRLTVL.

The V gene is TRBV6-1, the J gene TRBJ2-5; 13 bases line up with TRBD2. The CDR3 covers 17 residues. J was trimmed by 5 bases and V by 2 bases; bases with no gene match: 8. The germline V gene encodes CDR1 MNHNS and CDR2 SASEGT. The CDR3 DNA sequence: TGTGCCAGCAGTGAATTCACACTAGCGGGGGGGCCGGAGACCCAGTACTTC. Translation: CASSEFTLAGGPETQYF.

This clone was found once. The V call is TRBV7-2, the J call TRBJ1-1, with 7 bases that match TRBD1. The CDR3 has 15 residues. The V gene's germline CDR1 is SGHTA and CDR2 FQGNSA. After removal of 4 bases from V and 0 bases from J, the junction contained 5 bases not matched to a gene. The CDR3 region is CASSSSGTVNTEAFF. The DNA of the CDR3 is TGTGCCAGCAGCTCGTCCGGGACAGTGAACACTGAAGCTTTCTTT.

The V gene is TRBV6-5, the J gene TRBJ2-3, with a possible D match to TRBD2 (6 bases). This CDR3 has 15 residues. The germline V gene has CDR1 MNHEY and CDR2 SVGAGI. V shed 5 bases and J shed 0 bases, with 12 bases lying between them. In nucleotides, the CDR3 is TGTGCCAGCAGTCCTCGGGGGATTAGCACAGATACGCAGTATTTT. This encodes CASSPRGISTDTQYF.